This T cell receptor beta chain was retrieved from a study of blood T cell repertoires in COVID-19 (dated by TCRdb to about 2020). The study in broad terms: Samples from collaborators originated in the United States, Italy and Spain and spanned both the acute and convalescent phases of COVID-19. Where HLA class I and class II types were available, the types were taken from metadata supplied by the sample provider, not from assay-based typing. The prospective study material was composed of cDNA or gDNA derived from T cells, B-cell-depleted T cells, or PBMCs. The samples were drawn from the first 160 participants of the ongoing ImmuneRACE study and from under 1,500 subjects provided by 6 global collaborators. A freely available public database, intended as a resource for researchers studying the immune response to SARS-CoV-2, is where the repertoires were released. A de-identified subject ID, COVID-19 status, age in years and sex were almost always included in the sample metadata. The dataset comprised deeply sampled blood TCRbeta repertoires from subjects exposed to, actively infected with, or recovered from COVID-19.

The collaborating institutions used their own protocols to collect whole blood in K2EDTA tubes. For TCRbeta analysis, collaborators shipped samples as frozen whole blood, isolated PBMCs, or DNA extracted from either of those sample types. This clone was detected once. No cognate antigen has been identified for it. No quality values exist for individual bases; no much larger clone is one base distant. The immunoSEQ Assay, a bias-controlled multiplex PCR, was used to amplify TCRbeta CDR3 regions from genomic DNA. As for the authors' bioinformatics: Within the assay, amplification of reference gene primers was used to estimate how many nucleated cells each sample contained. To quantify the absolute abundance of each unique TCRbeta CDR3 rearrangement, sequence reads were collapsed and filtered. For each sample, productive Simpson clonality was calculated as the square root of Simpson's diversity index over productive rearrangements. What TCRdb holds here is the immuneACCESS table cut down to in-frame rearrangements. Part of the clones is not present; checked against another copy, under half of the missing clones reflect an unresolved V gene, and the others are unexplained. D and trimming come from the DNA, and the V and J calls and clone size come from that table. This sample comprises about 94,000 clones, about 80% of them detected only once. The ten largest clonotypes hold approximately 6.5% of the sample.

Paper-wide results and their limitations: The quantity of clinical and demographic metadata differed by source and by participant and was supplied without curation.

The CDR3 spans 16 residues, from the cysteine through the phenylalanine. CDR3 DNA is the only sequence kept; it has 48 bases, read in frame from the first base. The V and J ends are trimmed by 5 bases and 0 bases, leaving 13 bases between them. CDR1 SGHTA and CDR2 FQGTGA are derived from the germline V gene. The receptor was isolated from a man between 60 and 70 years old with acute or convalescent COVID-19. Sequenced sample: peripheral blood. The chain joins TRBV7-3 to TRBJ2-2; a tentative D match to TRBD2 spans 6 bases. The CDR3 sequence is CASSPRRVSNTGELFF. The DNA sequence reads TGTGCCAGCAGCCCGAGGAGGGTCTCGAACACCGGGGAGCTGTTTTTT.